Listed below are T cell receptor beta chains from one sample, sequenced in a study of blood T cell repertoires in COVID-19. TCRdb's table, derived via immunoSEQ multiplex PCR, lists solely in-frame clones and lacks some. The sample lists about 340,000 clones; around 88% were seen once. Sequenced sample: peripheral blood. The source is a man aged 25 to 40 with active or convalescent COVID-19. Both conserved end residues are part of each CDR3. Each record gives: clone size, J gene, V gene, D gene, CDR3 length, CDR3 DNA, CDR3 protein. D genes are given only for firm matches. The listing skips clone size in some rows; elsewhere it reads once, few, many or a size class.

-,TRBJ1-5,TRBV19,-,15,TGTGCCAGTAGTATACGACGGGGATTGAATCAGCCCCAGCATTTT,CASSIRRGLNQPQHF
-,TRBJ1-6,TRBV11-3,-,13,TGTGCCAGCCGCCGGGAGCCGAATTCACCCCTCCACTTT,CASRREPNSPLHF
-,TRBJ2-1,TRBV7-3,-,11,TGTGCCAGCAGCACAACGAGGGAGCAGTTCTTC,CASSTTREQFF
-,TRBJ2-3,TRBV9,TRBD2,16,TGTGCCAGCAGCATCGGACTAGCGGGGGTGGTAGATACGCAGTATTTT,CASSIGLAGVVDTQYF
-,TRBJ2-7,TRBV5-1,TRBD1,16,TGCGCCAGCAGGCCTCGACAGGGGTTGGGCAAAGAGGAGCAGTACTTC,CASRPRQGLGKEEQYF
-,TRBJ2-7,TRBV27,TRBD2,15,TGTGCCAGCCAGAAAACACTAGCGGGACCCTACGAGCAGTACTTC,CASQKTLAGPYEQYF
-,TRBJ1-2,TRBV24-1,TRBD1,14,TGTGCCACCAGTGGAGGACAGGGGAACTATGGCTACACCTTC,CATSGGQGNYGYTF
few,TRBJ1-2,TRBV11-2,-,13,TGTGCCAGCGGTACTTCACTAGGGAACGGCTACACCTTC,CASGTSLGNGYTF
-,TRBJ1-1,TRBV9,-,13,TGTGCCAGCAGCGTGACAGTGAACACTGAAGCTTTCTTT,CASSVTVNTEAFF
-,TRBJ2-7,TRBV18,TRBD1,14,TGTGCCAGCCAGTCCGCCGGGACAGCCTACGAGCAGTACTTC,CASQSAGTAYEQYF
-,TRBJ2-7,TRBV5-4,-,15,TGTGCCAGCAGCTTGGTGGCTAGCCCCTCTTACGAGCAGTACTTC,CASSLVASPSYEQYF
-,TRBJ1-5,TRBV28,TRBD1,15,TGTGCCAGCAGTCACAGGGGGCTTGGGAATCAGCCCCAGCATTTT,CASSHRGLGNQPQHF
-,TRBJ1-2,TRBV5-4,-,13,TGTGCCAGCAGGACACAGGGAAACTATGGCTACACCTTC,CASRTQGNYGYTF
-,TRBJ1-3,TRBV9,-,18,TGTGCCAGCAGCGTAGGGGGGCGGGAGACAGGCTCTGGAAACACCATATATTTT,CASSVGGRETGSGNTIYF
few,TRBJ1-2,TRBV28,-,15,TGTGCCAGCAGGACCTCGGGGGGGGTTAACTATGGCTACACCTTC,CASRTSGGVNYGYTF
-,TRBJ2-1,TRBV7-2,TRBD2,16,TGTGCCAGCAGCTTAGCCCTAGCGGGAGGGGTCAGGGAGCAGTTCTTC,CASSLALAGGVREQFF
-,TRBJ1-2,TRBV7-3,-,15,TGTGCCAGCAGCTCCCTAAGCGGAAGGGTTGATGGCTACACCTTC,CASSSLSGRVDGYTF
once,TRBJ2-2,TRBV7-9,TRBD2,17,TGTGCCAGCAGCTTCGACCCGGGGGGTTTGAACACCGGGGAGCTGTTTTTT,CASSFDPGGLNTGELFF
-,TRBJ1-1,TRBV14,-,17,TGTGCCAGCAGCCAAGATGGGAGGGGGACTTACAACACTGAAGCTTTCTTT,CASSQDGRGTYNTEAFF
-,TRBJ2-7,TRBV12-3/TRBV12-4,TRBD1,13,TGTGCCAGCAGTCGCGACAGGGTTGGCGAGCAGTACTTC,CASSRDRVGEQYF
-,TRBJ1-1,TRBV18,TRBD1,15,TGTGCCAGCTCACAGGGACAGGGAGGGGGCACTGAAGCTTTCTTT,CASSQGQGGGTEAFF
-,TRBJ1-1,TRBV19,-,15,TGTGCCAGTAGGACAAACGGACAGTCGAACACTGAAGCTTTCTTT,CASRTNGQSNTEAFF
-,TRBJ1-4,TRBV2,-,13,TGTGCCAGCAGGAGAGGCGGAAATGAAAAACTGTTTTTT,CASRRGGNEKLFF
once,TRBJ1-3,TRBV11-2,-,15,TGTGCCAGCAGCTTAGTAGGGGCCTCTGGAAACACCATATATTTT,CASSLVGASGNTIYF
-,TRBJ1-1,TRBV2,TRBD1,14,TGTGCCAGCAGGGTACAGGGGGCGATCGGTGAAGCTTTCTTT,CASRVQGAIGEAFF
-,TRBJ1-2,TRBV6-4,-,14,TGTGCCAGCAGTGACTTTGCCGGGGAGAGAGGCTACACCTTC,CASSDFAGERGYTF
-,TRBJ1-3,TRBV7-9,-,18,TGTGCCAGCAGTAGCTTAGATAGCGCGATAGACTCTGGAAACACCATATATTTT,CASSSLDSAIDSGNTIYF
-,TRBJ2-2,TRBV7-3,-,14,TGTGCCAGCAGGGCGGACAGCCCGGGCGGGGAGCTGTTTTTT,CASRADSPGGELFF
-,TRBJ1-3,TRBV7-2,TRBD1,17,TGTGCCAGCAGCCCAGCGGGACAGGGACTCGTTGGAAACACCATATATTTT,CASSPAGQGLVGNTIYF
-,TRBJ1-5,TRBV4-1,-,17,TGCGCCAGCAGCCAAGATCGAGGAACATTCTTCAATCAGCCCCAGCATTTT,CASSQDRGTFFNQPQHF
once,TRBJ2-7,TRBV13,-,14,TGTGCCAGCAGCTTAGGCCTGGGGAGATACGAGCAGTACTTC,CASSLGLGRYEQYF
-,TRBJ2-1,TRBV7-7,TRBD2,17,TGTGCCAGCAGCATCCATGCCGTCGGGGGGGCCGTCAATGAGCAGTTCTTC,CASSIHAVGGAVNEQFF
once,TRBJ1-1,TRBV11-2,TRBD1,13,TGTGCCAGCAGCCCAGGGGGAAACACTGAAGCTTTCTTT,CASSPGGNTEAFF
-,TRBJ1-1,TRBV2,-,10,TGTGCCAGGCAGCGAACTGAAGCTTTCTTT,CARQRTEAFF
-,TRBJ1-2,TRBV5-1,-,13,TGCGCCAGCAGCATTGGGCGGACAGATGGCTACACCTTC,CASSIGRTDGYTF
-,TRBJ1-5,TRBV19,-,12,TGTGCCAGTAGGCAGGGTGGTCAGCCCCAGCATTTT,CASRQGGQPQHF
few,TRBJ2-7,TRBV12-2,-,16,TGTGCAAGTCGCTCCTTCTCCGGGACAGGGGGCGACGAGCAGTACTTC,CASRSFSGTGGDEQYF
-,TRBJ1-1,TRBV11-1,-,14,TGTGCCAGCAGCTTAAGGGGCACGAACACTGAAGCTTTCTTT,CASSLRGTNTEAFF
-,TRBJ2-1,TRBV7-9,-,16,TGTGCCAGCAGCTTCCCACGGGAAGGGTCTATGGATGAGCAGTTCTTC,CASSFPREGSMDEQFF
few,TRBJ1-3,TRBV2,TRBD1,13,TGTGCCAGCAGTTTGACAGGGGAGGACACCATATATTTT,CASSLTGEDTIYF
-,TRBJ1-3,TRBV19,-,14,TGTGCCAGTAGTAGGGGCTCCTCTGGAAACACCATATATTTT,CASSRGSSGNTIYF
-,TRBJ2-3,TRBV11-2,-,15,TGTGCCAGCAGCTTATCAGGGAAAAGCACAGATACGCAGTATTTT,CASSLSGKSTDTQYF
-,TRBJ1-2,TRBV6-7,TRBD1,15,TGTGCCAGCAGTTACTCGAGGGGACAGTTCTATGGCTACACCTTC,CASSYSRGQFYGYTF
-,TRBJ2-4,TRBV6-5,-,15,TGTGCCAGCAGTTATCAGCGCAGGGGCCATCACATTCAGTACTTC,CASSYQRRGHHIQYF
-,TRBJ2-3,TRBV28,-,15,TGTGCCAGCAGCTACAGCGGGTTCAGCACAGATACGCAGTATTTT,CASSYSGFSTDTQYF
-,TRBJ1-3,TRBV30,-,14,TGTGCCGGCCGGACAGTAAGTGGAAGAAACACCATATATTTT,CAGRTVSGRNTIYF
-,TRBJ2-1,TRBV3-1/TRBV3-2,-,16,TGTGCCAGCAGCCAAGAGTCCGAGGCGGTATACAATGAGCAGTTCTTC,CASSQESEAVYNEQFF
-,TRBJ2-3,TRBV6-5,TRBD1,15,TGTGCCAGCAGGAAAACAGGGGTCAGCACAGATACGCAGTATTTT,CASRKTGVSTDTQYF
-,TRBJ1-2,TRBV5-6,TRBD1,15,TGTGCCAGCAGTCTTAGACAGGGGGCGATTTATGGCTACACCTTC,CASSLRQGAIYGYTF
-,TRBJ1-2,TRBV29-1,-,11,TGCAGCGTTCTTTTTCGTCGTGGCTACACCTTC,CSVLFRRGYTF
-,TRBJ2-3,TRBV5-1,TRBD1,16,TGCGCCAGCAGCTTGGAGGGGACAGGGATTGGAGATACGCAGTATTTT,CASSLEGTGIGDTQYF
once,TRBJ1-6,TRBV15,-,15,TGTGCCACCAACCTGAGAAACTCCTATAATTCACCCCTCCACTTT,CATNLRNSYNSPLHF
-,TRBJ1-2,TRBV2,TRBD1,16,TGTGCCAGCAGTGAAGCGAAGACAGGGCGGGTAGATGGCTACACCTTC,CASSEAKTGRVDGYTF
few,TRBJ1-4,TRBV30,-,14,TGTGCCTGGAGCTCCGGGACAAGTAATGAAAAACTGTTTTTT,CAWSSGTSNEKLFF
-,TRBJ1-3,TRBV9,-,15,TGTGCCAGCAGCGTCGCTGGGAGTTCTGGAAACACCATATATTTT,CASSVAGSSGNTIYF
-,TRBJ1-5,TRBV28,TRBD1,15,TGTGCCAGCAGTTTAGGGGACAGGGTGAGCCAGCCCCAGCATTTT,CASSLGDRVSQPQHF
-,TRBJ1-5,TRBV24-1,-,16,TGTGCCACCAGTGACCGATGGACACCTCGGAATCAGCCCCAGCATTTT,CATSDRWTPRNQPQHF
-,TRBJ2-3,TRBV7-2,-,15,TGTGCCAGCAGCTCCCTAGCAGCTAGCACAGATACGCAGTATTTT,CASSSLAASTDTQYF
-,TRBJ1-5,TRBV28,TRBD1,15,TGTGCCAGCAGCGCGGACAGGGGTAACAATCAGCCCCAGCATTTT,CASSADRGNNQPQHF